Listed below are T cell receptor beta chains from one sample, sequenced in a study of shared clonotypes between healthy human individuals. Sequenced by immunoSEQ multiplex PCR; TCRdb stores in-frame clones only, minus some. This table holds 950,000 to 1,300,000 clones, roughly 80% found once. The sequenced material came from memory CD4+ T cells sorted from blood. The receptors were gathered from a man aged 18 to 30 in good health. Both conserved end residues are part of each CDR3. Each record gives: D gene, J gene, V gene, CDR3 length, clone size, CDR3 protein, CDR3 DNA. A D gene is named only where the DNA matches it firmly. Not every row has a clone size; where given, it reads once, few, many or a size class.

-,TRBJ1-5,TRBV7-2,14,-,CASSLVGRGQPQHF,TGTGCCAGCAGCTTAGTGGGCAGGGGACAGCCCCAGCATTTT
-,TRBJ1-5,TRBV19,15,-,CASTDWGVSNQPQHF,TGTGCCAGTACCGACTGGGGTGTTAGCAATCAGCCCCAGCATTTT
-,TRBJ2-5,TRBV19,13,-,CASSLGREETQYF,TGTGCCAGTAGTCTCGGGCGGGAAGAGACCCAGTACTTC
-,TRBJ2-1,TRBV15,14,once,CATSSDASYNEQFF,TGTGCCACCTCGAGCGATGCCTCCTACAATGAGCAGTTCTTC
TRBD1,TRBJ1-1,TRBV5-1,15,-,CASSLVGDRATQAFF,TGCGCCAGCAGCTTGGTAGGGGACAGGGCCACGCAGGCTTTCTTT
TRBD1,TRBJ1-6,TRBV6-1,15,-,CASSKQGNGNSPLHF,TGTGCCAGCAGTAAACAGGGGAACGGGAATTCACCCCTCCACTTT
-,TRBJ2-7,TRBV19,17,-,CASSIGPGVRLRAEQYF,TGTGCCAGTAGTATAGGCCCGGGGGTACGACTCCGGGCCGAGCAGTACTTC
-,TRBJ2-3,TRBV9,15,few,CASSVVSSHTDTQYF,TGTGCCAGCAGCGTAGTCTCCAGTCACACAGATACGCAGTATTTT
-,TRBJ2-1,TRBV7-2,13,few,CASSFVRVAEQFF,TGTGCCAGCAGCTTCGTCAGGGTGGCTGAGCAGTTCTTC
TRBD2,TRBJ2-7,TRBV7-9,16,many,CASSLSRGEGSDEQYF,TGTGCCAGCAGCTTATCCCGGGGGGAAGGTAGTGACGAGCAGTACTTC
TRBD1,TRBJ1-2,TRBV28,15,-,CASSNRGQGNYGYTF,TGTGCCAGCAGTAACAGGGGGCAGGGAAACTATGGCTACACCTTC
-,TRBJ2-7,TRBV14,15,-,CASSPMVRGTYEQYF,TGTGCCAGCAGTCCTATGGTTCGGGGGACCTACGAGCAGTACTTC
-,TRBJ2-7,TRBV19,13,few,CASSIVAWYEQYF,TGTGCCAGTAGTATAGTTGCGTGGTACGAGCAGTACTTC
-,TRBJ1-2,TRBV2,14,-,CASSLRGNGYGYTF,TGTGCCAGCAGCCTCAGGGGTAATGGGTATGGCTACACCTTC
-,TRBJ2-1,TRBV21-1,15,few,CASSKRLVGRNEQFF,TGTGCCAGCAGCAAACGTCTAGTGGGGAGGAATGAGCAGTTCTTC
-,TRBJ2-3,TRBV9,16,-,CASSQYQGTSTDTQYF,TGTGCCAGCAGTCAATACCAGGGAACTAGCACAGATACGCAGTATTTT
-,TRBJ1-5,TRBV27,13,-,CASSFQLGQPQHF,TGTGCCAGCAGTTTCCAACTCGGCCAGCCCCAGCATTTT